This T cell receptor (beta chain) comes out of a study of blood T cell repertoires in COVID-19. About the study: COVID-19 samples, acute and convalescent, were from the United States, Italy and Spain. PBMCs, B-cell-depleted T cells, or T cells provided the cDNA or gDNA that made up the material.

This clone showed up just a few times. Trimming took 2 bases from V and 5 from J, leaving 11 bases between them. Germline V CDR1 and CDR2: SGDLS, YYNGEE. The CDR3 is made up of 14 amino acids. Original processing notes: Estimated nucleated cell counts came from reference gene primer amplification. The assay was immunoSEQ multiplex PCR, and TCRdb's table has in-frame clones only and misses some. V and J calls and clone size are copied from that table; D and trimming were computed from the DNA. The table records about 300,000 clones, approximately 84% of them present only once. This TCR was sampled from a human donor with COVID-19, enrolled during active disease. The donor label of this sample is uncertain. This chain connects TRBV9 to TRBJ1-3, with D perhaps matching TRBD1 (6 bases). Sequenced material: peripheral blood. The CDR3 DNA follows: TGTGCCAGCAGCGTGGGGGACAAAAGAAACACCATATATTTT. It specifies CASSVGDKRNTIYF. The full variable domain, completed using reference TRBV9 and TRBJ1-3, is DSGVTQTPKHLITATGQRVTLRCSPRSGDLSVYWYQQSLDQGLQFLIQYYNGEERAKGNILERFSAQQFPDLHSELNLSSLELGDSALYFCASSVGDKRNTIYFGEGSWLTVV.